Listed here is a single TCR beta chain. Its recognized antigen is unknown. No base qualities exist here, and no much larger clone lies one base off it. This entry is derived from a study of beta chain features in type 1 diabetes listed by TCRdb under 2018. Broadly, across the study: No differences in mean age, gender distribution, total cell number or subset yield were found between patients and healthy donors. Across all samples, approximately 98,000,000 sorted cells were examined, and cell number per subset correlated strongly with RNA yield. The study compared TCRB repertoires of sorted circulating CD4+ T cell subsets between recently diagnosed type 1 diabetes patients and matched healthy donors. Regulatory and stem cell-like memory subsets were obtained from only 8 patients and roughly 8 healthy donors, while naive and central memory subsets were obtained from all 30 or so donors. Overall study outcomes, separate from this receptor: Naive, central memory and regulatory TCRB repertoires appeared to be more alike among patients than among healthy donors. Shorter templates might have been favored by PCR, but patient and control samples were amplified and corrected together, so both groups would have been affected equally by any skew. A moderate but significant shortening of TCRB CDR3 length was observed in type 1 diabetes patients in all four CD4+ subsets. HLA sub-analyses involved small numbers of individuals, so any influence of HLA type on TCRB rearrangement remained unresolved. Sequencing cDNA rather than genomic DNA could over-represent highly expressing activated cells, although activation and CD3 levels did not differ between groups. At VDJ recombination sites, patients with type 1 diabetes made fewer insertions and deleted more nucleotides, a pattern implying thymic rearrangement abnormalities.

Each donor gave one peripheral blood draw, averaging approximately 110 mL, which was collected into heparinised tubes. Naive, central memory, regulatory and stem cell-like memory CD4+ T cells were sorted on a BD FACSAria II using a panel including CD45RO, CCR7, CD25, CD127, CD95 and CD27. All sorted populations exceeded 98% purity. PBMCs were isolated right away by Lymphoprep density gradient centrifugation and were stained directly, without culture. Samples were stained and sorted in pairs, with one healthy donor and one patient per experiment, so that batch effects were minimized. The High Capacity cDNA Reverse Transcription Kit was used to reverse transcribe all of the isolated RNA, meaning that expressed TCRB transcripts were what got sequenced. Deep immunoSEQ sequencing was applied to naive, central memory and regulatory T cell samples, giving an average of approximately 3.8 million total reads per sample. After sorted cells were lysed in RLT buffer, RNA was extracted with DNase-treated RNeasy Micro or Mini kits, with the choice depending on cell number. To prevent cross-contamination, every cell subset was processed on its own, while patient and healthy donor samples were processed together. The immunoSEQ multiplex PCR was used to amplify TCRB sequences from cDNA, yielding 87-bp fragments that span the CDR3 region. Sequencing of the amplicons was performed on the Illumina HiSeq platform. On the authors' methods: PCR bias was corrected computationally using synthetic template baselines, and reads within Hamming distance 2 were collapsed, with unmergeable singletons discarded. Reads were aligned against IMGT so that V, D and J genes, CDR3 length and insertions or deletions at six rearrangement sites could be assigned. Within each subset, clonotype counts were normalized to sorted cell number, and only after that were true diversity and Gini coefficients computed with the tcR R package. The overlap coefficient, calculated on TCRB nucleotide sequences, was used to quantify repertoire sharing. Out-of-frame TCRB sequences from naive cells were analyzed to stand in for the pre-selection repertoire. The table was pulled from immuneACCESS by TCRdb, which kept in-frame rearrangements only. Such tables lose some clones; where checked, under half of the loss comes from unresolved V genes, and the rest has no known cause. V and J calls and clone size are copied from that table; D and trimming were computed from the DNA. The sample data list fewer than 250,000 clones, and 13% to 15% of these were observed just once. About 0.026% of the sample is held by the ten biggest clonotypes.

This sequence was found in a woman aged 35 to 49 in good health. Sequencing input: naive CD4+ T cells from blood. What the cell subset or site label conveys for this sample: true naive CD4+ T cells.

The sequenced DNA: TGTGCCAGCAGCTTGCCCGGACAGGCCTCGGAGACCCAGTACTTC. The encoded protein is CASSLPGQASETQYF. The V and J segments used are TRBV5-4 and TRBJ2-5; the junction holds 7 bases that match TRBD1. The CDR3 runs 15 amino acids, cysteine and phenylalanine included. Only the CDR3 region is kept as DNA, spanning 45 bases read in frame from base 1. The germline V gene (reference sequence) sets CDR1 to SGHNT and CDR2 to YYREEE. Germline trimming amounts to 1 base on V and 5 bases on J, with 8 as the count of junction bases outside the gene matches.